The rows below give T cell receptor beta chains drawn from one sample of a study of OX40 agonist ivuxolimab in advanced cancers. The protocol was immunoSEQ multiplex PCR, while the TCRdb copy is restricted to in-frame clones and leaves out a portion. The table includes roughly 70,000 clones, approximately 78% detected once. Sequences were derived from CD4+ or CD8+ T cells sorted from blood, sampled in a trial of the OX40 agonist ivuxolimab. These receptors all stem from an adult with an advanced solid tumor such as melanoma, head and neck, liver or kidney cancer. CDR3s include the opening cysteine and the closing phenylalanine or tryptophan. D genes are given only for firm matches. For some rows the clone size is stated as once, few or many, or as a class when expanded; others skip it.

j_call v_call d_call clone_size cdr3_nt cdr3_aa
TRBJ1-1 TRBV7-8 NA NA TGTGCCAGCAGCTATCGACCGGATGTTAACACTGAAGCTTTCTTT CASSYRPDVNTEAFF
TRBJ1-1 TRBV19 NA NA TGTGCCAGTTCCCCCTACATGAACACTGAAGCTTTCTTT CASSPYMNTEAFF
TRBJ1-3 TRBV7-6 NA NA TGTGCCAGCAGCTTAGCAGGGGCGGATTCTGGAAACACCATATATTTT CASSLAGADSGNTIYF
TRBJ2-1 TRBV18 NA NA TGTGCCAGCTCACCAGGGCAAACGAATGAGCAGTTCTTC CASSPGQTNEQFF
TRBJ2-3 TRBV14 NA NA TGTGCCAGCAGCCAATCGGACCCCTTCGATACGCAGTATTTT CASSQSDPFDTQYF
TRBJ1-5 TRBV6-4 NA once TGTGCCAGCAGTGTAGGGGTCGATCAGCCCCAGCATTTT CASSVGVDQPQHF
TRBJ1-5 TRBV6-5 NA NA TGTGCCAGCAGTTACTATGGAAATAGCAATCAGCCCCAGCATTTT CASSYYGNSNQPQHF
TRBJ1-5 TRBV6-5 NA NA TGTGCCAGCCGCCAGGGTTACAATCAGCCCCAGCATTTT CASRQGYNQPQHF
TRBJ2-2 TRBV14 NA few TGTGCCAGCAGCAGGGCGGGCGGGGAGCTGTTTTTT CASSRAGGELFF
TRBJ1-6 TRBV27 TRBD1 NA TGTGCCAGCAGGGAGGGGGCCGTTTCACCCCTCCACTTT CASREGAVSPLHF
TRBJ2-7 TRBV7-2 TRBD2 once TGTGCCAGCAGCCCACCCCAGCGGGGGCCCCAAACCTACGAGCAGTACTTC CASSPPQRGPQTYEQYF
TRBJ2-2 TRBV18 NA NA TGTGCCAGCTCACCACGACAGCTGAACACCGGGGAGCTGTTTTTT CASSPRQLNTGELFF
TRBJ2-6 TRBV7-9 NA NA TGTGCCAGCAGCAAAGGACAGCAGCTACTTTTATCTGGGGCCAACGTCCTGACTTTC CASSKGQQLLLSGANVLTF
TRBJ2-5 TRBV18 NA NA TGTGCCAGCTCACCACCGGGGCCCCCAGAGACCCAGTACTTC CASSPPGPPETQYF
TRBJ1-1 TRBV21-1 NA NA TGTGCCAGCAGCAGAAACACTGAAGCTTTCTTT CASSRNTEAFF
TRBJ2-1 TRBV2 TRBD2 NA TGTGCCATCCTAGCGGGGGCATCCTACAATGAGCAGTTCTTC CAILAGASYNEQFF
TRBJ2-3 TRBV7-6 TRBD2 NA TGTGCCAGCAGCTTAGGACTAGCGGGGTCGGATACGCAGTATTTT CASSLGLAGSDTQYF
TRBJ1-2 TRBV28 NA NA TGTGCCAGCAGTTTTCAGGGGAGGAGGAACTATGGCTACACCTTC CASSFQGRRNYGYTF
TRBJ2-7 TRBV28 TRBD2 NA TGTGCCAGCAGTTTCCTAGCGGGGGGCCGATATTTCTACGAGCAGTACTTC CASSFLAGGRYFYEQYF